This record concerns one TCR beta chain sequence. Its antigen remains unidentified. No much larger clone is present one base from it, and per-base qualities are unavailable. TCRbeta CDR3 regions were amplified from genomic DNA by means of the immunoSEQ Assay, a bias-controlled multiplex PCR. The paper's processing steps were these. The number of nucleated cells in each sample was estimated from the amplification of reference gene primers within the assay. To quantify the absolute abundance of each unique TCRbeta CDR3 rearrangement, sequence reads were collapsed and filtered. For each sample, productive Simpson clonality was calculated as the square root of Simpson's diversity index over productive rearrangements. In TCRdb, the immuneACCESS table is reduced to in-frame sequences with V and J assigned. These tables do not hold every clone; where another copy was compared, an unresolved V gene accounts for under half, and the others remain unexplained. From that table come the V and J calls and clone size; the DNA was used to work out D and trimming. This sample has roughly 29,000 clones in its table, and more than 70% of those were observed once. The ten largest clones capture 21% of the sample.

The sample originates from a study of blood T cell repertoires in COVID-19 (dated by TCRdb to about 2020). Context from the whole study: Collaborator samples came from the United States, Italy and Spain and covered acute and convalescent phases of COVID-19. Nearly every sample came with metadata listing a de-identified subject ID, COVID-19 status, age in years and sex. Subjects who had been exposed to COVID-19, were actively infected with it, or had recovered from it provided the deeply sampled blood TCRbeta repertoires that made up the dataset. Samples were obtained from the ongoing ImmuneRACE study (first 160 participants) and from over 1,000 subjects provided by 6 global collaborators. HLA class I and class II types, where available, came from metadata supplied by the sample provider rather than from assay-based typing. The repertoires were made available in a free public database intended to serve as a resource for research on the immune response to SARS-CoV-2. The prospective study material was composed of cDNA or gDNA derived from T cells, B-cell-depleted T cells, or PBMCs. Overall results and qualifications from the work: Clinical and demographic metadata were provided uncurated, with the amount varying by source and participant.

Taken from the germline V gene (reference sequence), the CDR1 and CDR2 loops are MNHEY and SMNVEV. Including the terminal cysteine and phenylalanine, the CDR3 comprises 13 residues. Just CDR3 DNA is preserved here, 39 bases in frame from base 1. V loses 5 bases, J loses 5 bases, and the germline ends lie 11 bases apart. Collaborating institutions collected whole blood in K2EDTA tubes following their own protocols. For TCRbeta analysis, collaborators shipped samples in one of three forms: frozen whole blood, isolated PBMCs, or DNA extracted from either of those sample types. The TCR sequence derives from a boy aged 2-15 years with active or convalescent COVID-19. In this chain, TRBV27 is recombined with TRBJ2-3; 5 matching bases give a weak D call of TRBD1. The sequenced sample was peripheral blood. The DNA reads TGTGCCAGCAGTCAAATAAGGGGAGATACGCAGTATTTT. It codes for CASSQIRGDTQYF.